Presented here are 9 T cell receptor beta chains from one specimen sequenced in a study of T cell responses to AZD1222 COVID-19 vaccine. Only in-frame clones appear in the TCRdb table, and some are missing; sequencing was by immunoSEQ multiplex PCR. The table lists more than 90,000 clones, about nine tenths of them singletons. This sample comprised peripheral blood, obtained on day 0 of AZD1222 vaccination. These receptors were obtained from an adult in good health.

This rearrangement joins TRBV28 to TRBJ1-2; D is unresolved. The CDR3 runs 12 residues. V was cut by 7 bases and J by 8 bases, with 14 bases left in between. CDR1 is MDHEN and CDR2 is SYDVKM in the germline V gene. Here the CDR3 reads CASTNPEQGYTF. CDR3 coding DNA: TGTGCCAGCACCAACCCAGAGCAGGGCTACACCTTC.

J is TRBJ2-7 and V is TRBV7-2, with 9 bases lining up with TRBD1. V lost 1 base and J lost 2; bases outside the gene matches: 3. Germline loops: CDR1 SGHTA, CDR2 FQGNSA. The CDR3 covers 15 residues. The CDR3 region has the DNA TGTGCCAGCAGCTTAGTGACAGGGGGGACCTACGAGCAGTACTTC. Protein product: CASSLVTGGTYEQYF. The whole variable domain, remainder taken from reference TRBV7-2 and TRBJ2-7, is GAGVSQSPSNKVTEKGKDVELRCDPISGHTALYWYRQSLGQGLEFLIYFQGNSAPDKSGLPSDRFSAERTGGSVSTLTIQRTQQEDSAVYLCASSLVTGGTYEQYFGPGTRLTVT.

The chain recombines TRBV7-9 with TRBJ2-1; a possible D gene is TRBD1 (6 bases). V was pared by 2 bases and J by 10 bases, with 9 bases between. This CDR3 has 12 amino acids. Germline CDR1 reads SEHNR; CDR2 reads FQNEAQ (reference sequence). CDR3 sequence reads: CASSLTGTEQFF. CDR3 in DNA: TGTGCCAGCAGCTTAACCGGGACAGAGCAGTTCTTC. Looking up the rest from reference TRBV7-9 and TRBJ2-1 gives the full variable domain: DTGVSQNPRHKITKRGQNVTFRCDPISEHNRLYWYRQTLGQGPEFLTYFQNEAQLEKSRLLSDRFSAERPKGSFSTLEIQRTEQGDSAMYLCASSLTGTEQFFGPGTRLTVL.

The rearrangement joins TRBV11-2 to TRBJ1-1; 8 bases fit TRBD1. V was clipped by 3 bases and J by 4 bases; unmatched bases: 10. The CDR3 totals 16 residues. Germline V gives CDR1 SGHAT, CDR2 FQNNGV. CDR3 coding DNA: TGTGCCAGCAGCTTGGGCTCTCCCACAGGGGGCACTGAAGCTTTCTTT. Encoded protein: CASSLGSPTGGTEAFF.

This sequence joins TRBV28 and TRBJ1-2; TRBD1 agrees at 11 bases. The CDR3 sequence is 14 residues long. CDR1 and CDR2 (germline): MDHEN, SYDVKM. The V segment lost 5 bases and the J segment 4 bases; nucleotides outside the gene matches: 3. The CDR3 sequence: CASSPGQGVYGYTF. In DNA form, the CDR3 reads TGTGCCAGCAGTCCGGGACAGGGGGTCTATGGCTACACCTTC.

The rearrangement uses TRBV28 and TRBJ1-2; unclear D gene. The CDR3 is 13 amino acids. Germline-derived CDR1 and CDR2 are MDHEN and SYDVKM. The V end lost 7 bases, the J end lost 2 bases, and 11 bases lay between the germline ends. The CDR3 region is CASTQPPNYGYTF. CDR3 sequence (DNA): TGTGCCAGCACCCAACCCCCAAACTATGGCTACACCTTC.

This clone occurred once. The V gene is TRBV2, the J gene TRBJ1-6, with D possibly matching TRBD1 (6 bases). The CDR3 runs 14 residues. CDR1 is SNHLY and CDR2 is FYNNEI in the germline V gene. V shed 6 bases and J shed 6 bases, with 12 bases lying between them. The CDR3 loop reads CASSVDRSNSPLHF. CDR3 DNA sequence: TGTGCCAGCAGCGTCGACAGGAGTAATTCACCCCTCCACTTT.

V gene TRBV5-4 combines with J gene TRBJ2-7; D call uncertain. The CDR3 loop spans 13 amino acids. V dropped 3 bases and J dropped 3 bases, with 10 bases sitting between them. Germline-derived CDR1 and CDR2 are SGHNT and YYREEE (reference sequence). CDR3 nucleotide sequence: TGTGCCAGCAGCTCGATCGGCAGCTACGAGCAGTACTTC. Translation: CASSSIGSYEQYF.

The V gene is TRBV3-1 (or the pseudogene TRBV3-2), the J gene TRBJ1-5, with unresolved D. Germline lookup yields CDR1 LGHDT and CDR2 YNNKEL (reference sequence). This CDR3 is 15 amino acids long. V lost 3 bases and J lost 7, with 16 bases in between. In nucleotides, the CDR3 is TGTGCCAGCAGCCATCTAGGACGGTCGCCCCAGCCCCAGCATTTT. This gives the protein CASSHLGRSPQPQHF.